A single sample is the source of the 3 T cell receptor beta chains below, sequenced in a study of cytomegalovirus exposure and HLA in healthy donors. Assay: immunoSEQ multiplex PCR; the TCRdb copy retains only in-frame clones and omits some. The repertoire holds 130,000 or so clones, with about 83% as singletons. Sequenced: PBMCs. These receptors were taken from a woman aged 25 to 39 in good health and CMV-seronegative.

The chain joins TRBV6-5 to TRBJ1-4; 8 nucleotides align to TRBD1. V shed 5 bases and J 8 bases; nucleotides not matched to a gene: 4. This CDR3 spans 13 amino acids. In germline, CDR1 is MNHEY, CDR2 SVGAGI. The chain's CDR3 is CASSDRGREKLFF. The CDR3 nucleotides are TGTGCCAGCAGTGACAGGGGAAGAGAAAAACTGTTTTTT.

The chain employs TRBV5-1 and TRBJ2-5; a possible D gene is TRBD2 (7 bases). This CDR3 is 16 amino acids long. Germline V CDR1 and CDR2: SGHRS, YFSETQ. V gave up 4 bases and J gave up 5 bases, with 21 bases separating them. CDR3 protein: CASSPGRGAMGETQYF. DNA of the CDR3: TGCGCCAGCAGCCCCGGCCGGGGGGCCATGGGGGAGACCCAGTACTTC.

The chain recombines TRBV25-1 with TRBJ1-1, with TRBD1 matching over 7 bases. CDR1 and CDR2 from the germline V gene are MGHDK and SYGVNS. The CDR3 has 17 residues. The junction had 19 bases not matched to a gene; V was cut back by 4 bases and J by 8 bases. The CDR3 protein is CASSGVPPNRGPWEAFF. CDR3 nucleotides: TGTGCCAGCAGTGGGGTCCCGCCTAACAGGGGTCCTTGGGAAGCTTTCTTT. The whole variable domain, filled in from reference TRBV25-1 and TRBJ1-1, reads EADIYQTPRYLVIGTGKKITLECSQTMGHDKMYWYQQDPGMELHLIHYSYGVNSTEKGDLSSESTVSRIRTEHFPLTLESARPSHTSQYLCASSGVPPNRGPWEAFFGQGTRLTVV.